The T cell receptor (beta chain) under discussion was sequenced for a study of T cell repertoires in cytomegalovirus infection. This clonotype was observed at least ten times. Its antigen is undetermined. CDR1 is SGHVS, CDR2 FQNEAQ, per germline. V lost 5 bases to trimming and J lost 3 bases, with 17 bases between them. The CDR3 consists of 15 residues. General study findings and limits: Predominance within the ex vivo response was attributable to HLA-C-restricted CMV-specific TCR beta clonotypes.

In TCRdb, the reads were re-called with MiXCR into one record per CDR3 protein. The sample lists 270,000 or so distinct CDR3 sequences, 15% to 20% seen once, with roughly 45% in the top ten. The chain combines TRBV7-8 with TRBJ2-7; either TRBD1 or TRBD2 may supply D (5 bases each). The source material was CD8+ T cells from PBMCs. The receptor was isolated from a human donor in good health (CMV status not recorded). Some clones in this sample may be carry-over from other donors' samples. CDR3 nucleotides: TGTGCCAGCAGCCCGAACCGGGGCGCATTCTACGAGCAGTACTTC. It encodes CASSPNRGAFYEQYF.